This T cell receptor beta chain was sequenced for a study of T cells after yellow fever vaccination (dated by TCRdb to about 2019). Concerning the study at large: The SMART-Seq v4 Ultra Low Input RNA kit was used to prepare libraries from fractions with low cell numbers. Blood samples were taken at several timepoints before and after primary and secondary immunization, and bulk PBMC replicates and cell subsets were isolated. Two healthy male donors, one aged 18 to 29 and one aged 30 to 40 years, made up the cohort. To follow T-cell clones before and after both primary and booster YFV17D yellow fever vaccination, bulk TCR alpha and beta repertoires underwent longitudinal sequencing. Results and caveats for the whole study, not just this receptor: Compared with the primary T-cell response, the secondary T-cell response was weaker but faster, peaking on day 5 rather than day 15. Because abundant contaminating clonotypes from the bulk population could be contained in FACS-sorted repertoires, computational filtering was required. Because the study included only a couple of donors, the extent to which the findings can be generalized is limited. After the booster, most clones that had expanded after primary vaccination were detected again (approximately 97% of CD4 and more than 85% of CD8), suggesting broad maintenance of memory. A small fraction of clonotypes showed up in both the CD4 and CD8 compartments, probably as a result of convergent recombination.

Details on this clonotype: Its target antigen remains unknown. Base qualities are not at hand, and no much larger clone is one base apart.

The treatment or condition label, read with the paper, signifies: live attenuated yellow fever vaccine strain. At each blood-draw timepoint, two biological replicates of bulk PBMCs were obtained. A standard Ficoll-Paque protocol was used to isolate PBMCs from peripheral blood. RNA was extracted with TriZol from bulk PBMCs, CD4 and CD8 fractions, and dextramer-positive and dextramer-negative fractions. Synthesis of TCR cDNA relied on 5'RACE template switching, a step that introduced a universal primer site along with unique molecular identifiers. cDNA synthesis was primed from both the TCR alpha and TCR beta constant segments. Two PCR steps were used to amplify libraries, with sample barcodes and sequencing adapters being added in the second step. Sequencing of libraries was done on Illumina HiSeq 2500 (2x100 bp) or NovaSeq (2x150 bp). The authors' analysis ran thus. Demultiplexing of reads and collapsing into UMI consensus sequences were performed with MIGEC, and V(D)J alignment was carried out with MiXCR. Using edgeR on replicate PBMC samples, clonotypes were called vaccine-responding if FDR was below 0.01 and the log2 fold change was above 5 up to day 15. Bulk clonotypes were assigned CD4 or CD8 identity according to which sequenced CD4 or CD8 repertoire held them at higher abundance. The public reads were quality trimmed at Q25 with fastp and then assembled into clones with MiXCR by TCRdb, keeping productive beta chains. One record per CDR3 amino acid sequence lists the most common genes and DNA. Clone size and V and J calls follow TCRdb, not the original study. Counted in this sample were 450,000 to 550,000 distinct CDR3 sequences; roughly a fifth of them appeared once. The ten largest clones represent about 13% of the sample.

From cysteine to phenylalanine, the CDR3 is 14 amino acids long. The retained sequence is limited to the CDR3, 42 bases, with the frame set at the first base. The germline V and J ends show losses of 0 bases and 6 bases respectively, and no gene match explains 3 bases of the junction. CDR1 and CDR2 were assigned from the germline V gene as SGHRS and YFSETQ. This receptor was obtained from a man aged 25-45 years who received the YFV17D yellow fever vaccine. The source was PBMCs, collected 15 days after the yellow fever booster vaccination. The rearranged segments are TRBV5-1 and TRBJ1-5; a stretch of 7 junction bases matches TRBD1. The DNA sequence is given as TGCGCCAGCAGCTTGGAAGGGGGCACTCAGCCCCAGCATTTT. Its protein reads: CASSLEGGTQPQHF.